This T cell receptor (beta chain) is drawn from a study of blood T cell repertoires in COVID-19 (dated by TCRdb to between 2020 and 2021). Notes on the research overall: The collaborator samples originated in the United States, Italy and Spain and spanned the acute and convalescent phases of COVID-19. A de-identified subject ID, COVID-19 status, age in years and sex were almost always included in the sample metadata. A freely available public database, intended as a resource for researchers studying the immune response to SARS-CoV-2, is where the repertoires were released. The material from the prospective study consisted of cDNA or gDNA derived from T cells, B-cell-depleted T cells, or PBMCs. The samples were drawn from the first 160 participants of the ongoing ImmuneRACE study and from 1,254 subjects provided by 6 global collaborators. The dataset comprised deeply sampled blood TCRbeta repertoires from subjects exposed to, actively infected with, or recovered from COVID-19. Where available, HLA class I and class II types were taken from metadata supplied by the sample provider and were not determined by assay-based typing. The full study reports these points: Clinical and demographic metadata were provided uncurated, with the amount varying by source and participant.

Concerning this clone: Its antigen is currently not known. No qualities accompany the bases; no much larger clone lies one base away.

TCRbeta CDR3 regions were amplified from genomic DNA by means of the immunoSEQ Assay, a bias-controlled multiplex PCR. The original methods were these. Within the assay, amplification of reference gene primers was used to estimate how many nucleated cells each sample contained. To quantify the absolute abundance of each unique TCRbeta CDR3 rearrangement, sequence reads were collapsed and filtered. For each sample, productive Simpson clonality was calculated as the square root of Simpson's diversity index over productive rearrangements. TCRdb's version of the immuneACCESS table is confined to in-frame rearrangements and falls short of the full clone set. An unresolved V gene accounts for under half of the shortfall where checked; the remainder is of unknown origin. V and J calls and clone size are copied from that table; D and trimming were computed from the DNA. This sample comprises some 60,000 clones, just over 85% of them detected only once. Of the sample, over 4% falls within the top ten clones.

The germline V gene (reference sequence) gives CDR1 as SGHKS and CDR2 as YYEKEE. V and J are trimmed by 1 base and 3 bases, and the gene matches miss 7 bases of the junction. The CDR3 measures 16 amino acids from cysteine to phenylalanine. The CDR3 DNA has 48 bases and is translated from base 1. Each collaborating institution followed its own protocols to collect whole blood in K2EDTA tubes. Collaborator samples were shipped for TCRbeta analysis as frozen whole blood, isolated PBMCs, or DNA extracted from either sample type. The origin of this receptor is a man between 60 and 70 years old with acute or convalescent COVID-19. The V gene is TRBV5-5 and the J gene is TRBJ2-7; 10 nucleotides in the junction match TRBD2. The sample was peripheral blood. The DNA sequence follows: TGTGCCAGCAGCTTGTCTCTAGCGGGAGAGTACTACGAGCAGTACTTC. Its translation is CASSLSLAGEYYEQYF.